Presented here are 14 T cell receptor beta chains from one specimen sequenced in a study of blood T cell repertoires in COVID-19. Here immunoSEQ multiplex PCR was the method, and the copy in TCRdb shows in-frame clones only, minus some. The sample consists of under 15,000 clones, 65% to 80% of them appearing once. Sequenced sample: peripheral blood. The source of these receptors is a woman aged 80 or over with acute or convalescent COVID-19.

The chain couples TRBV27 to TRBJ1-6; D might be TRBD1 (5 bases). CDR1 MNHEY and CDR2 SMNVEV come from the germline V gene (reference sequence). This CDR3 has 14 residues. Trimming cost V 5 bases and J 10 bases, with 15 bases left between them. The CDR3 here is CASSTPGLSSPLHF. The CDR3 DNA follows: TGTGCCAGCAGTACACCGGGACTGTCGTCACCCCTCCACTTT.

The V call is TRBV27, the J call TRBJ1-6, with D unclear. The CDR3 extends over 15 amino acids. The germline gives CDR1 MNHEY, CDR2 SMNVEV (reference sequence). Trimming cost V 3 bases and J 4 bases, with 10 bases left between them. CDR3 sequence: CASSLARGYNSPLHF. The CDR3 DNA reads TGTGCCAGCAGTTTGGCACGGGGTTATAATTCACCCCTCCACTTT.

J is TRBJ2-7 and V is TRBV7-9, with TRBD1 identical over 7 bases. V gave up 5 bases and J gave up 4 bases; unmatched junction bases: 11. The germline gives CDR1 SEHNR, CDR2 FQNEAQ (reference sequence). CDR3 size: 15 residues. CDR3 sequence reads: CASSPVGTALYEQYF. The DNA for the CDR3 is TGTGCCAGCAGCCCAGTTGGGACAGCCCTTTACGAGCAGTACTTC.

The chain is built from TRBV7-6 and TRBJ1-3; D is possibly TRBD1 (5 bases). Germline assignment: CDR1 SGHVS and CDR2 FNYEAQ. With 0 bases removed from V and 0 bases from J, the gap between germline ends came to 15 bases. The CDR3 is 18 residues long. The DNA of the CDR3 is TGTGCCAGCAGCTTAGCTCCCGGACACGGGAGCTCTGGAAACACCATATATTTT. Translation: CASSLAPGHGSSGNTIYF.

The rearrangement links TRBV30 to TRBJ1-5; a possible D gene is TRBD1 (5 bases). The V gene lost 0 bases and the J gene lost 5 bases, with 20 bases spanning the gap. The CDR3 loop spans 17 amino acids. The germline V gene encodes CDR1 GTSNPN and CDR2 SVGIG (reference sequence). CDR3 in DNA: TGTGCCTGGAGTGTACGCTCCGGGGGATTGGGGTATCAGCCCCAGCATTTT. It translates to CAWSVRSGGLGYQPQHF.

The rearrangement uses TRBV18 and TRBJ2-1; D is possibly TRBD2 (6 bases). This CDR3 region has 12 residues. Trimming took 1 base from V and 8 from J, leaving 6 bases between them. Germline V gene lookup returns CDR1 KGHSH and CDR2 LQKENI. The CDR3 DNA reads TGTGCCAGCTCACCACGGGAGGATGAGCAGTTCTTC. Translating it yields CASSPREDEQFF.

V gene TRBV27 combines with J gene TRBJ2-5, with 7 bases identical to TRBD1. J was trimmed by 7 bases and V by 8 bases; bases with no gene match: 10. The CDR3 loop spans 13 amino acids. The germline CDR1 and CDR2 sequences are MNHEY and SMNVEV (reference sequence). The CDR3 is CASGYRGMGTQYF. Here the CDR3 DNA reads TGTGCCAGCGGTTACAGGGGAATGGGGACCCAGTACTTC.

In its sample, this clone was seen a few times. This chain joins TRBV5-1 and TRBJ2-1; maybe TRBD1 (6 bases). This CDR3 comprises 13 residues. Between the trimmed V and J ends, which lost 2 bases and 4 bases, there was a span of 7 bases. The germline V gene has CDR1 SGHRS and CDR2 YFSETQ. This CDR3 reads CASSLTGYNEQFF. The CDR3 bases are TGCGCCAGCAGCTTAACAGGGTACAATGAGCAGTTCTTC.

The rearrangement links TRBV28 to TRBJ2-6, with 7 bases fitting TRBD2. Germline lookup yields CDR1 MDHEN and CDR2 SYDVKM. This CDR3 region has 17 residues. The trim removed 6 bases at V and 4 bases at J, leaving 12 bases unmatched. CDR3 DNA: TGTGCCAGCAGAGAAACAGCGGGAAGCTGGGGGGCCAACGTCCTGACTTTC. This translates into CASRETAGSWGANVLTF.

V and J are TRBV9 and TRBJ2-7; 8 bases fit TRBD1. CDR1 and CDR2 (germline): SGDLS, YYNGEE. The trim removed 0 bases at V and 4 bases at J, leaving 3 bases unmatched. There are 14 residues in the CDR3. CDR3 bases: TGTGCCAGCAGCGTAGGACAGGGGTTGTACGAGCAGTACTTC. Translated, it gives CASSVGQGLYEQYF.

V gene TRBV28 combines with J gene TRBJ1-5; possibly TRBD1 for D (6 bases). Per germline, CDR1 MDHEN and CDR2 SYDVKM. Trimming took 6 bases from V and 2 from J, leaving 14 bases between them. The CDR3 consists of 15 residues. The DNA for the CDR3 is TGTGCCAGCAGGCCCGGGACATGGGGCAATCAGCCCCAGCATTTT. Its protein product is CASRPGTWGNQPQHF.

The J gene is TRBJ1-1, the V gene TRBV6-5; no reliable D call. CDR3 length equals 15 residues. The germline V gene has CDR1 MNHEY and CDR2 SVGAGI. V shed 5 bases and J shed 1 base, with 14 bases lying between them. The CDR3 loop reads CASSRTDPGNTEAFF. The DNA for the CDR3 is TGTGCCAGCAGTCGGACTGACCCGGGGAACACTGAAGCTTTCTTT.

This rearrangement joins TRBV3-1 (or the pseudogene TRBV3-2) to TRBJ1-1; D gene uncertain. The CDR3 extends over 11 amino acids. V gave up 0 bases and J gave up 10 bases, with 6 bases separating them. CDR1 LGHDT and CDR2 YNNKEL come from the germline V gene (reference sequence). CDR3 in DNA: TGTGCCAGCAGCCAAGATCGTAGAGCTTTCTTT. This gives the protein CASSQDRRAFF.

In its sample, this clone was seen a few times. The chain couples TRBV7-9 to TRBJ2-5; 15 nucleotides agree with TRBD2. Unmatched junction bases numbered 6, after V lost 5 bases and J lost 5 bases. Germline assignment: CDR1 SEHNR and CDR2 FQNEAQ (reference sequence). The CDR3 has 16 residues. The CDR3 DNA reads TGTGCCAGCAGCCCATGGACTAGCGGGGGGGTGGAGACCCAGTACTTC. Protein product: CASSPWTSGGVETQYF.